This T cell receptor (beta chain) was identified in a study of blood T cell repertoires in COVID-19. Looking at the study overall: Italy, Spain and the United States were the sources of the convalescent and acute COVID-19 samples. Sources were T cells, B-cell-depleted T cells, or PBMCs; the material itself was cDNA or gDNA.

The length of the CDR3 is 14 residues. Trimming at V came to 6 bases and at J to 5 bases, leaving 2 bases not matched to a gene. Germline V lookup: CDR1 MNHEY, CDR2 SVGAGI. As handled by the study authors: Amplification from reference gene primers served as the basis for estimated nucleated cell counts. Assay: immunoSEQ multiplex PCR; the TCRdb copy retains only in-frame clones and omits some. V and J calls and clone size come straight from that table; D and trimming were deduced from the DNA. The table lists 140,000 or so clones, over 70% of them singletons. J is TRBJ2-2 and V is TRBV6-5, with TRBD2 matching 11 bases. Sequencing was done on a sample of peripheral blood. This TCR was sampled from a man between 65 and 85 years old who had recovered from COVID-19. The CDR3 sequence is CASRRLAGTGELFF. The CDR3 bases are TGTGCCAGCAGACGACTAGCGGGGACCGGGGAGCTGTTTTTT.